Listed here are 20 T cell receptor beta chains from one sample, sequenced in a study of blood T cell repertoires in COVID-19. The protocol was immunoSEQ multiplex PCR, while the TCRdb copy is restricted to in-frame clones and leaves out a portion. This sample has roughly 330,000 clones, with around 83% found just once. The sequencing input was peripheral blood. The receptors were gathered from a woman aged 45-60 years with acute or convalescent COVID-19.

V and J are TRBV4-3 and TRBJ1-1, with D perhaps matching TRBD1 (6 bases). Germline V gene sequence: CDR1 LGHNA, CDR2 YSLEER. This CDR3 comprises 15 residues. Trimming took 0 bases from V and 5 from J, leaving 13 bases between them. The CDR3: CASSQDRGGRTEAFF. The CDR3 coding sequence is TGCGCCAGCAGCCAAGATCGTGGGGGCCGGACTGAAGCTTTCTTT.

The chain carries TRBV10-2 and TRBJ2-7; D perhaps matches TRBD1 (6 bases). In germline, CDR1 is WSHSY, CDR2 SAAADI. Trimming stripped 5 bases from V and 4 bases from J, with 9 bases between. This CDR3 region has 12 residues. Written as DNA, the CDR3 is TGCGCCAGCAGTATGGACAGATACGAGCAGTACGTC. Its protein is CASSMDRYEQYV.

The J gene is TRBJ1-1, the V gene TRBV30, with D perhaps TRBD1 (6 bases). Germline V gene lookup returns CDR1 GTSNPN and CDR2 SVGIG (reference sequence). This CDR3 region has 13 residues. V shed 2 bases and J shed 6 bases, with 13 bases lying between them. Here the CDR3 reads CAWSPRGGAEAFF. The CDR3 nucleotides read TGTGCCTGGAGTCCCCGTGGGGGCGCTGAAGCTTTCTTT.

The genes are TRBV5-6 and TRBJ1-4; 7 bases align to TRBD1. Losses at the gene ends were 5 bases for V and 8 bases for J; bases not matched to a gene: 12. Germline loops: CDR1 SGHDT, CDR2 YYEEEE. The CDR3 has 15 residues. CDR3 residues: CASSPLGQKNEKLFF. The CDR3 DNA reads as TGTGCCAGCAGTCCATTGGGACAGAAGAACGAAAAACTGTTTTTT.

This chain links TRBV5-6 with TRBJ2-3; a possible D gene is TRBD2 (6 bases). Germline V lookup: CDR1 SGHDT, CDR2 YYEEEE. With 4 bases removed from V and 2 bases from J, the gap between germline ends came to 20 bases. The CDR3 runs to 17 residues. The CDR3 sequence: CASSALLRGVNTDTQYF. The CDR3 DNA follows: TGTGCCAGCAGCGCGCTACTCCGCGGGGTAAACACAGATACGCAGTATTTT.

J is TRBJ2-1 and V is TRBV30; 8 bases fit TRBD2. The CDR3 is made up of 14 amino acids. V trimming: 3 bases; J trimming: 7 bases; junction bases outside the gene matches: 8. CDR1 and CDR2 (germline): GTSNPN, SVGIG (reference sequence). CDR3: CAWRTSGTRNEQFF. The CDR3 nucleotides read TGTGCCTGGAGAACTTCCGGGACTAGGAATGAGCAGTTCTTC.

J is TRBJ2-7 and V is TRBV6-5; a weak D match, TRBD2 (5 bases). Germline V gene sequence: CDR1 MNHEY, CDR2 SVGAGI. V was cut by 6 bases and J by 7 bases, with 16 bases left in between. The CDR3 loop spans 13 amino acids. CDR3 protein: CASSSFEGGEQYV. The CDR3 DNA follows: TGTGCCAGCAGCTCCTTCGAGGGCGGGGAGCAGTACGTC.

The chain couples TRBV7-9 to TRBJ1-2; 8 nucleotides line up with TRBD1. In germline, CDR1 is SEHNR, CDR2 FQNEAQ (reference sequence). This CDR3 comprises 15 residues. The ends lost 3 bases at V and 6 bases at J; junction bases unmatched: 9. The CDR3 spells CASSFLDRAVDGYTF. In DNA, the CDR3 is TGTGCCAGCAGCTTCCTGGACAGGGCAGTGGATGGCTACACCTTC.

The V and J genes are TRBV5-1 and TRBJ2-5; D is possibly TRBD2 (5 bases). The germline V and J ends were trimmed by 2 bases and 1 base, with 12 bases remaining between them. Germline V gene sequence: CDR1 SGHRS, CDR2 YFSETQ. The CDR3 covers 15 residues. CDR3 DNA sequence: TGCGCCAGCAGCTTTGGCGGGCTTGCCCAAGAGACCCAGTACTTC. Encoded protein: CASSFGGLAQETQYF.

The genes are TRBV5-1 and TRBJ2-2; no reliable D call. The CDR3 is made up of 15 amino acids. V lost 0 bases and J lost 1, with 7 bases in between. Germline CDR1 is SGHRS and CDR2 is YFSETQ. The CDR3 protein is CASSLGYGNTGELFF. The CDR3 DNA reads as TGCGCCAGCAGCTTGGGGTACGGGAACACCGGGGAGCTGTTTTTT.

The sample holds one count of this clone. The V call is TRBV4-2, the J call TRBJ2-3; D is possibly TRBD2 (6 bases). V shed 0 bases and J shed 11 bases, with 12 bases lying between them. The CDR3 has 13 residues. Germline loops: CDR1 LGHNA, CDR2 YNFKEQ. CDR3 in DNA: TGTGCCAGCAGCCAAGATGTAGCGGAACTGCAGTATTTT. Amino acids: CASSQDVAELQYF.

The chain links TRBV15 to TRBJ2-5, with 8 bases that match TRBD1. V lost 4 bases, J lost 2 bases, and 6 bases stayed unmatched. The CDR3 is made up of 15 amino acids. CDR1 is LNHNV, CDR2 YYDKDF, per germline (reference sequence). The CDR3 DNA sequence: TGTGCCACCAGCAAAGGTGGGACAGGTCAAGAGACCCAGTACTTC. As protein: CATSKGGTGQETQYF.

V is TRBV5-1 and J is TRBJ2-3; TRBD2 matches 14 bases. Losses at the gene ends were 2 bases for V and 4 bases for J; bases not matched to a gene: 3. Germline V gene sequence: CDR1 SGHRS, CDR2 YFSETQ. CDR3 length: 16 amino acids. CDR3 nucleotide sequence: TGCGCCAGCAGCTTTGGGACTAGCGGGAGCCCAGATACGCAGTATTTT. It yields the protein CASSFGTSGSPDTQYF.

The chain recombines TRBV2 with TRBJ1-4; 7 bases map to TRBD1. This CDR3 comprises 15 residues. CDR1 and CDR2 (germline): SNHLY, FYNNEI. Losses at the gene ends were 6 bases for V and 0 bases for J; bases not matched to a gene: 4. CDR3 sequence: CASRPGTATNEKLFF. The CDR3, as DNA: TGTGCCAGCAGGCCCGGGACAGCAACTAATGAAAAACTGTTTTTT. The full variable domain, rest sourced from reference TRBV2 and TRBJ1-4, is EPEVTQTPSHQVTQMGQEVILRCVPISNHLYFYWYRQILGQKVEFLVSFYNNEISEKSEIFDDQFSVERPDGSNFTLKIRSTKLEDSAMYFCASRPGTATNEKLFFGSGTQLSVL.

This chain links TRBV12-3 or TRBV12-4 with TRBJ1-1; D not resolved. The CDR3 is 13 residues long. Trimming cost V 3 bases and J 5 bases, with 10 bases left between them. DNA for the CDR3: TGTGCCAGCAGTTTCGGGGTGGGGACTGAAGCTTTCTTT. Protein product: CASSFGVGTEAFF.

This chain connects TRBV4-2 to TRBJ2-5, with D possibly TRBD2 on 5 matching bases. The germline gives CDR1 LGHNA, CDR2 YNFKEQ. V lost 1 base and J lost 1, with 10 bases in between. The CDR3 extends over 15 amino acids. CDR3 loop: CASSQVGASQETQYF. CDR3 in DNA: TGTGCCAGCAGCCAAGTGGGAGCTAGCCAAGAGACCCAGTACTTC.

The chain recombines TRBV5-6 with TRBJ2-7, with D perhaps TRBD2 (5 bases). This CDR3 spans 14 amino acids. Germline V lookup: CDR1 SGHDT, CDR2 YYEEEE. V was trimmed by 2 bases and J by 7 bases, leaving 16 bases between them. As DNA, the CDR3 is TGTGCCAGCAGCTTTCTTGGCACCGGCGGGGAGCAGTACGTC. The encoded protein is CASSFLGTGGEQYV.

The CDR3 DNA follows: TGTGCCAGCAGCCCGACAGGGGTGACGGCCCTCCACTTT. Its translation: CASSPTGVTALHF. This chain links TRBV3-1 (or the pseudogene TRBV3-2) with TRBJ1-6, with 8 bases that match TRBD1. This CDR3 is built from 13 residues. Germline CDR1 and CDR2: LGHDT and YNNKEL (reference sequence). V trimming: 4 bases; J trimming: 14 bases; junction bases outside the gene matches: 7.

The genes are TRBV24-1 and TRBJ1-2; tentative D call: TRBD1 (6 bases). Trimming stripped 9 bases from V and 8 bases from J, with 15 bases between. The CDR3 totals 12 residues. Germline V gives CDR1 KGHDR, CDR2 SFDVKD. The CDR3 is CATGGGVSGYTF. Written as DNA, the CDR3 is TGTGCCACCGGAGGGGGGGTCAGCGGCTACACCTTC.

J is TRBJ2-1 and V is TRBV7-8; the match to TRBD2 covers 7 bases. The V gene end was trimmed by 4 bases and the J gene end by 8 bases; junction bases not matched to a gene: 14. The CDR3 has 16 amino acids. CDR1 is SGHVS, CDR2 FQNEAQ, per germline. CDR3 protein: CASSSEAGDLLHEQFF. The CDR3 nucleotides read TGTGCCAGCAGCTCAGAGGCGGGAGACCTCTTGCATGAGCAGTTCTTC.